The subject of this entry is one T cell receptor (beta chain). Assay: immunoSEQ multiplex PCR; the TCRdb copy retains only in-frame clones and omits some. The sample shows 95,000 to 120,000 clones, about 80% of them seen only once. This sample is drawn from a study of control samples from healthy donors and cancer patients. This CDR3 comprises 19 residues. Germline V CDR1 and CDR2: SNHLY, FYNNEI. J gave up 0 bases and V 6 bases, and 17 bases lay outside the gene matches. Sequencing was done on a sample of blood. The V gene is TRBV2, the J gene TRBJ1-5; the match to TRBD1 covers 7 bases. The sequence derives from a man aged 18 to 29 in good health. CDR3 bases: TGTGCCAGCAGCGGCCTTAGGGGCAGGGGGGGCAATAGCAATCAGCCCCAGCATTTT. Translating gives CASSGLRGRGGNSNQPQHF.